Sequencing of this TCR beta chain was carried out in a study of regulatory T cells in long-lasting Graves disease. CDR3 regions were amplified by Arm-PCR using iRepertoire HTBI primers to build TCR beta libraries. TCRdb re-called the multiplex PCR reads through MiXCR, storing one row per CDR3 protein. The sample gives 400,000 to 550,000 distinct CDR3 sequences, 16% of which show up once; approximately 22% is in the top ten. Study-wide points: Small numbers of samples may have cut accuracy.

Indicated time point: newly diagnosed GD, antithyroid drugs for less than 3 months. Extracted RNA from PBMCs served as the source of the TCR library. A blood draw put around 9 milliliters of peripheral blood into EDTA tubes. This clonotype was detected many times. Antigen specificity is unknown. Germline values: CDR1 SGHTA, CDR2 FQGNSA. There are 15 residues in the CDR3. The V and J ends lost 5 bases and 1 base respectively, with 15 bases between them. These records were also assigned to another study, of T cells in Graves' hyperthyroidism and ophthalmopathy.

The sequence came from a woman in her late teens or twenties with Graves disease. V usage is TRBV7-2 and J usage is TRBJ2-7; D possibly corresponds to TRBD1 (6 bases). The sample consisted of peripheral blood mononuclear cells (PBMCs), taken at new diagnosis, from a patient treated with antithyroid drugs. The CDR3, as DNA: TGTGCCAGCAGCCCAACAGGGATAGGGTCCTACGAGCAGTACTTC. Its translation: CASSPTGIGSYEQYF. Filled out from reference TRBV7-2 and TRBJ2-7, the complete variable domain reads GAGVSQSPSNKVTEKGKDVELRCDPISGHTALYWYRQSLGQGLEFLIYFQGNSAPDKSGLPSDRFSAERTGGSVSTLTIQRTQQEDSAVYLCASSPTGIGSYEQYFGPGTRLTVT.